The clone carrying this TCR beta chain was counted between two and nine times. Its matching antigen is unknown. This same CDR3 is encoded by further DNA sequences in the sample. In the authors' methods: Without quality scores, immunoSEQ junctional reads could not be filtered like full-length reads. Some clones are missing from TCRdb's copy, which holds only in-frame ones; the method was immunoSEQ multiplex PCR. V and J calls and clone size come straight from that table; D and trimming were deduced from the DNA. The table has around 600,000 clones, approximately 97% seen once. The sample comes from a study of shared clonotypes between healthy human individuals. Study findings and constraints: Estimated richness was generally greater in naive than memory subsets. The low donor count limited represented genetic and exposure-history diversity.

This CDR3 has 13 residues. CDR1 is KGHSH, CDR2 LQKENI, per germline. V lost 3 bases to trimming and J lost 0 bases, with 3 bases between them. The sequenced material came from naive CD4+ T cells sorted from blood. Subset described: CD45RA+ positively selected. The receptor was derived from a woman in her thirties in good health. The genes are TRBV18 and TRBJ1-3; D gene uncertain. CDR3 protein: CASSPGSGNTIYF. CDR3 nucleotides: TGTGCCAGCTCACCTGGCTCTGGAAACACCATATATTTT.